Each of the 13 T cell receptor beta chains below was sequenced from the same sample in a study of cytomegalovirus exposure and HLA in healthy donors. This PCR relied on a set of 60 Vbeta primers and 13 Jbeta primers. Libraries were prepared by immunoSEQ multiplex PCR; TCRdb keeps only in-frame clonotypes and omits some of them. Found here are some 150,000 clones, roughly 85% of them singletons; the top ten hold 1.3%. The sequenced material came from PBMCs. These receptors were obtained from a woman in her fifties or sixties in good health and CMV-seronegative.

The rearrangement links TRBV15 to TRBJ1-1; no clear D gene. Looked up from germline, CDR1 is LNHNV and CDR2 is YYDKDF (reference sequence). V was trimmed by 0 bases and J by 0 bases, leaving 14 bases between them. This CDR3 comprises 17 residues. The CDR3 sequence is CATSRDPQFLMNTEAFF. DNA for the CDR3: TGTGCCACCAGCAGAGATCCACAGTTCCTCATGAACACTGAAGCTTTCTTT.

The chain recombines TRBV27 with TRBJ1-2; 8 bases are shared with TRBD1. This CDR3 contains 13 residues. The germline V gene has CDR1 MNHEY and CDR2 SMNVEV (reference sequence). Losses at the gene ends were 5 bases for V and 4 bases for J; bases not matched to a gene: 3. DNA for the CDR3: TGTGCCAGCAGTGGGACAGGAATCTATGGCTACACCTTC. This encodes CASSGTGIYGYTF.

This clone showed up just a few times. The chain couples TRBV27 to TRBJ1-6; 7 nucleotides match TRBD1. Unmatched junction bases numbered 20, after V lost 3 bases and J lost 3 bases. CDR1 is MNHEY, CDR2 SMNVEV, per germline (reference sequence). The CDR3 consists of 21 residues. CDR3 DNA: TGTGCCAGCAGTTTTAGAATTTCAAATTTTCCGGGACAGCACTATAATTCACCCCTCCACTTT. This encodes CASSFRISNFPGQHYNSPLHF.

This clone was detected only a few times. The chain employs TRBV5-4 and TRBJ2-7; 14 nucleotides match TRBD2. Germline values: CDR1 SGHNT, CDR2 YYREEE (reference sequence). The CDR3 covers 16 residues. V shed 4 bases, J shed 5 bases, and the junction held 8 bases outside the gene matches. CDR3 in DNA: TGTGCCAGCAGCCGGCGGACTAGCGGGAGGAACGACGAGCAGTACTTC. Translating gives CASSRRTSGRNDEQYF. The full variable domain, rest sourced from reference TRBV5-4 and TRBJ2-7, is ETGVTQSPTHLIKTRGQQVTLRCSSQSGHNTVSWYQQALGQGPQFIFQYYREEENGRGNFPPRFSGLQFPNYSSELNVNALELDDSALYLCASSRRTSGRNDEQYFGPGTRLTVT.

The chain recombines TRBV4-3 with TRBJ1-1; D possibly corresponds to TRBD1 (6 bases). The CDR3 length is 15 residues. Germline V lookup: CDR1 LGHNA, CDR2 YSLEER. V gave up 0 bases and J gave up 2 bases, with 10 bases separating them. The CDR3 region has the DNA TGCGCCAGCAGCCAAGATCCAGGGGTAAACACTGAAGCTTTCTTT. Its protein is CASSQDPGVNTEAFF.

The chain has TRBV10-3 and TRBJ1-2; possibly TRBD1 for D (6 bases). V shed 7 bases and J shed 0 bases, with 15 bases lying between them. This CDR3 contains 15 residues. The germline CDR1 and CDR2 sequences are ENHRY and SYGVKD. The CDR3 bases are TGTGCCATCACCGAGAAGACAGGCGCTAACTATGGCTACACCTTC. This sequence encodes CAITEKTGANYGYTF.

This clone has more than one count but fewer than ten. This chain uses TRBV28 with TRBJ2-7, with 10 bases matching TRBD2. With 6 bases clipped from V and 4 bases from J, the junction kept 3 bases outside the gene matches. The V gene's germline CDR1 is MDHEN and CDR2 SYDVKM. The CDR3 is 13 amino acids. The CDR3 DNA reads TGTGCCAGCAGACTAGCGGGGAGTTACGAGCAGTACTTC. Its translation: CASRLAGSYEQYF.

The chain carries TRBV5-4 and TRBJ1-1, with 8 bases matching TRBD1. The CDR3 is made up of 17 amino acids. J gave up 1 base and V 4 bases, and 12 bases lay outside the gene matches. CDR1 and CDR2 from the germline V gene are SGHNT and YYREEE (reference sequence). DNA of the CDR3: TGTGCCAGCAGCCTCACACAGGGGGTCTTCGGGAACACTGAAGCTTTCTTT. The encoded protein is CASSLTQGVFGNTEAFF.

This chain uses TRBV28 with TRBJ1-2; a possible D gene is TRBD1 (6 bases). Germline V gene sequence: CDR1 MDHEN, CDR2 SYDVKM. The CDR3 totals 16 residues. Trimming pared 6 bases from V and 4 bases from J, leaving 21 bases between. The CDR3 region is CASSSSAPGQLYGYTF. CDR3 DNA sequence: TGTGCCAGCAGCAGCTCGGCCCCGGGACAACTCTATGGCTACACCTTC.

This clone was seen only once. The gene calls are TRBV5-4 and TRBJ1-4; TRBD1 agrees at 7 bases. The V segment lost 5 bases and the J segment 2 bases; nucleotides outside the gene matches: 6. From germline, CDR1 is SGHNT and CDR2 YYREEE (reference sequence). This CDR3 is built from 15 residues. CDR3: CASSTGVGTNEKLFF. The CDR3 DNA follows: TGTGCCAGCAGTACAGGGGTTGGGACTAATGAAAAACTGTTTTTT.

The chain joins TRBV6-5 to TRBJ2-7, with 11 bases that match TRBD1. Germline trimming cut 6 bases from V and 6 bases from J; bases unmatched to any gene: 10. The CDR3 is 15 amino acids. The germline V gene has CDR1 MNHEY and CDR2 SVGAGI. CDR3 amino acids: CASRYPGQGVGEQYF. CDR3 bases: TGTGCCAGCAGGTACCCGGGACAGGGGGTTGGCGAGCAGTACTTC.

Turning to this clone: One end of the junction does not line up with germline, which may come from a read error. The J gene is TRBJ1-4, the V gene TRBV7-7; D not certain. The germline CDR1 and CDR2 sequences are SSHAT and FNYEAQ (reference sequence). The CDR3 is 13 residues long. The CDR3 bases are TGTGCTAGCAGCTTAGGAGAGGGTGCCTTGCTGTTTTTT. This sequence encodes CASSLGEGALLFF.

This clone was observed a single time. The chain uses TRBV5-4 and TRBJ2-5; 11 bases agree with TRBD1. With 4 bases clipped from V and 1 base from J, the junction kept 12 bases outside the gene matches. The CDR3 extends over 18 amino acids. CDR1 SGHNT and CDR2 YYREEE come from the germline V gene (reference sequence). Here the CDR3 reads CASSTRTGGALFQETQYF. DNA for the CDR3: TGTGCCAGCAGCACCCGGACAGGGGGCGCGTTGTTCCAAGAGACCCAGTACTTC.